The rows below give T cell receptor beta chains drawn from one sample of a study of T-cell reconstitution after alpha-beta-depleted transplantation in children. Via MiXCR, TCRdb re-called the PCR reads, giving one row per CDR3 protein. The table includes about 72,000 distinct CDR3 sequences, about 7% detected once. This specimen consisted of PBMCs from the stem cell graft donor, obtained from the stem cell graft. These receptors all come from a human donor who donated a stem cell graft to a child with acute lymphoblastic leukemia. The CDR3 runs from the conserved cysteine through the conserved F or W. D genes are given only for firm matches. Only part of the rows carry a size: once, few, many, or a class if the clone is expanded.

.	TRBV5-6	TRBJ2-7	many	TGTGCCAGCAGCTTGGGTATGGTCGAGCAGTACTTC	CASSLGMVEQYF
TRBD1	TRBV12-3/TRBV12-4	TRBJ1-3	many	TGTGCCAGCAGTTCCGGGACAGGGGGCTCTGGAAACACCATATATTTT	CASSSGTGGSGNTIYF
TRBD1	TRBV7-8	TRBJ1-1	many	TGTGCCAGCAGCACCAGACAGGGGCCCACTGAAGCTTTCTTT	CASSTRQGPTEAFF
TRBD1	TRBV29-1	TRBJ2-1	many	TGCAGCGTCCTGGGACAGGGGGTGAGGAATGAGCAGTTCTTC	CSVLGQGVRNEQFF
.	TRBV4-1	TRBJ1-2	few	TGCGCCAGCAGCCGACCAGGGTCTAACTATGGCTACACCTTC	CASSRPGSNYGYTF
.	TRBV28	TRBJ1-4	.	TGTGCCAGTAAAGAAGGGGGGGCGGATGAAAAACTGTTTTTT	CASKEGGADEKLFF
.	TRBV5-8	TRBJ2-1	once	TGTGCCAGCGAGGGCTTAGGGAATGAGCAGTTCTTC	CASEGLGNEQFF
TRBD2	TRBV29-1	TRBJ2-2	many	TGCAGAGGCACTACTAGCGGGGGAACCGGGGAGCTGTTTTTT	CRGTTSGGTGELFF
.	TRBV3-1	TRBJ1-3	many	TGTGCCAGCAGCGGGTCTGGAAACACCATATATTTT	CASSGSGNTIYF
TRBD1	TRBV27	TRBJ2-1	many	TGTGCCAGCAGATACGAGGGACAGGGCTACAATGAGCAGTTCTTC	CASRYEGQGYNEQFF
.	TRBV20-1	TRBJ2-4	few	TGCAGTGCCTCGTTAGGGGGGGCTATGGACATTCAGTACTTC	CSASLGGAMDIQYF
TRBD2	TRBV20-1	TRBJ2-5	few	TGCAGTGCAGGGCGGGGGGGCCCGGGGGAGACCCAGTACTTC	CSAGRGGPGETQYF
.	TRBV18	TRBJ1-5	many	TGTGCCAGCTCACCAAGGCCGGGATGGCATCAGCCCCAGCATTTT	CASSPRPGWHQPQHF
.	TRBV7-6	TRBJ2-7	many	TGTGCCAGCAGCTTATCCCCTACGGGGGAGCAGTACTTC	CASSLSPTGEQYF
.	TRBV12-3/TRBV12-4	TRBJ1-5	many	TGTGCCAGCAGTTTAGCAGGGGCGGCACGGCCCCAGCATTTT	CASSLAGAARPQHF
.	TRBV9	TRBJ1-5	many	TGTGCCAGCAGCGTAGGTGGGTCTAACAATCAGCCCCAGCATTTT	CASSVGGSNNQPQHF
TRBD2	TRBV18	TRBJ2-2	.	TGTGCCAGCTCACTTCCTAGCGGGAGGCCCACCGGGGAGCTGTTTTTT	CASSLPSGRPTGELFF
TRBD1	TRBV12-3/TRBV12-4	TRBJ2-6	many	TGTGCCAGCAGTGTCAGGGGGCCTGGGGCCAACGTCCTGACTTTC	CASSVRGPGANVLTF
TRBD1	TRBV7-2	TRBJ1-2	many	TGTGCCAGCAGCCTGGACAGGAACAACTATGGCTACACCTTC	CASSLDRNNYGYTF
.	TRBV5-6	TRBJ1-1	many	TGTTCCAGCAGCTTGTATCGGGGGATAGGTCGAAGGAACACTGAAGCTTTCTTT	CSSSLYRGIGRRNTEAFF
.	TRBV7-6	TRBJ1-2	many	TGTGCCAGCAGCTTAGGGGAGGCCTATGGCTACACCTTC	CASSLGEAYGYTF
.	TRBV5-1	TRBJ2-5	many	TGCGCCAGCTACGGACCAAACCAAGAGACCCAGTACTTC	CASYGPNQETQYF
.	TRBV28	TRBJ1-5	.	TGTGCCAGCAGTTCGGACGGTCTCAATCAGCCCCAGCATTTT	CASSSDGLNQPQHF
TRBD1	TRBV7-2	TRBJ1-2	few	TGTGCCAGCAGCTCCCAGGGACAGGGAAGCTATGGCTACACCTTC	CASSSQGQGSYGYTF
.	TRBV7-9	TRBJ1-1	few	TGTGCCAGCAGACAAGGGGGGGGGGGCACTGAAGCTTTCTTT	CASRQGGGGTEAFF
.	TRBV19	TRBJ2-1	.	TGTGCCAGTAGTAAAGGTGAGAACAGGGCCTACAATGAGCAGTTCTTC	CASSKGENRAYNEQFF
TRBD1	TRBV7-2	TRBJ1-4	many	TGTGCCAGCAGCCCGGGACAGGGAGGGGAAAAACTGTTTTTT	CASSPGQGGEKLFF
.	TRBV5-1	TRBJ2-7	.	TGCGCCAGCAGCTCGCGACCTAGCGACTCCTACGAGCAGTACTTC	CASSSRPSDSYEQYF
.	TRBV6-2/TRBV6-3	TRBJ2-7	many	TGTGCCAGCAGTTACTCGACTCATCAAATCTACGAGCAGTACTTC	CASSYSTHQIYEQYF
.	TRBV9	TRBJ1-5	many	TGTGCCAGCAGCGGAGACAGCAGACCTAATCAGCCCCAGCATTTT	CASSGDSRPNQPQHF
TRBD1	TRBV20-1	TRBJ2-5	few	TGCAGTGCTAGCCCCAGGGGGTGGAATCCTGCGGAGACCCAGTACTTC	CSASPRGWNPAETQYF
.	TRBV3-1	TRBJ2-3	few	TGTGCCAGCAGCCAGGCAGTGGGGGCAGGGACGCAGTATTTT	CASSQAVGAGTQYF
.	TRBV5-1	TRBJ1-2	many	TGCGCCAGCTTAGGGGATACTCTCTATGGCTACACCTTC	CASLGDTLYGYTF
.	TRBV6-1	TRBJ2-3	.	TGTGCCAGCAGTGAAAAGGGGAAAAGCACAGATACGCAGTATTTT	CASSEKGKSTDTQYF
.	TRBV20-1	TRBJ1-3	.	TGCTGTGCTAGGGACGAGACGCGACCCGGAAACACCATATATTTT	CCARDETRPGNTIYF
.	TRBV29-1	TRBJ1-2	many	TGCAGCGTTGACCTCAGAAACCATGGCTACACCTTC	CSVDLRNHGYTF
.	TRBV4-3	TRBJ2-7	many	TGCGCCAGCAGCCATTCAGGGGATGGTAGCTACGAGCAGTACTTC	CASSHSGDGSYEQYF
TRBD2	TRBV12-3/TRBV12-4	TRBJ2-2	many	TGTGCCAGCAGTTTAATGGAGCGGGGCGGGGAGCTGTTTTTT	CASSLMERGGELFF